This TCR beta chain was sequenced for a study of cytomegalovirus exposure and HLA in healthy donors. It was with 60 Vbeta and 13 Jbeta primers that the PCR ran. Assay: immunoSEQ multiplex PCR; the TCRdb copy retains only in-frame clones and omits some. Among around 130,000 clones, 70% to 80% were seen once, and the ten largest hold approximately 2.6%. The CDR3 spans 13 residues. Germline V lookup: CDR1 LGHNT, CDR2 FRNRAP. V was trimmed by 4 bases and J by 7 bases, leaving 13 bases between them. Regarding the study as a whole: Most of the CMV-associated TCR beta chains (in a later analysis) appeared to be HLA-restricted. Several top significant clusters appeared, in a later analysis, to be linked to common viral pathogens.

Concerning this clone: Its target is unknown.

This clonotype was obtained from a woman in her fifties or sixties in good health and CMV-seropositive. The rearrangement links TRBV12-5 to TRBJ1-1; no definite D call. Sequencing input: PBMCs. The CDR3, as DNA: TGTGCTAGTGGTTCCCCCCGAGCCCGTGAAGCTTTCTTT. Residues: CASGSPRAREAFF.